Each of the 15 T cell receptor beta chains below was sequenced from the same sample in a study of blood T cell repertoires in COVID-19 (dated by TCRdb to about 2020). Library generation was performed with the immunoSEQ multiplex PCR assay. The immuneACCESS repertoire file appears here via TCRdb, limited to in-frame rearrangements. These files lack a portion of the clones; in checked studies, under half of the deficit traces to unresolved V genes, and the cause of the others is not known. This sample holds 60,000 to 95,000 clones; approximately 88% were observed only once. Approximately 6.4% of the sample is taken by the ten largest. Source material: peripheral blood. These receptors all stem from a woman aged 50 to 60 with acute or convalescent COVID-19.

The chain uses TRBV7-3 and TRBJ2-5; a possible D gene is TRBD1 (6 bases). The germline gives CDR1 SGHTA, CDR2 FQGTGA. Trimming cost V 2 bases and J 2 bases, with 9 bases left between them. The CDR3 extends over 14 amino acids. This chain's CDR3 is CASSLGDRQETQYF. The CDR3 bases are TGTGCCAGCAGCTTAGGTGACAGGCAAGAGACCCAGTACTTC. The variable domain in full, with the rest retrieved from reference TRBV7-3 and TRBJ2-5, is GAGVSQTPSNKVTEKGKYVELRCDPISGHTALYWYRQSLGQGPEFLIYFQGTGAADDSGLPNDRFFAVRPEGSVSTLKIQRTERGDSAVYLCASSLGDRQETQYFGPGTRLLVL.

CDR3 DNA: TGTGCCAGCAGCCGTTTAGAGAACACTGAAGCTTTCTTT. Protein sequence: CASSRLENTEAFF. The chain has TRBV2 and TRBJ1-1; D remains unclear. The V and J ends lost 6 bases and 1 base respectively, with 9 bases between them. Germline assignment: CDR1 SNHLY and CDR2 FYNNEI. The length of the CDR3 is 13 residues. The full variable domain, completed using reference TRBV2 and TRBJ1-1, is EPEVTQTPSHQVTQMGQEVILRCVPISNHLYFYWYRQILGQKVEFLVSFYNNEISEKSEIFDDQFSVERPDGSNFTLKIRSTKLEDSAMYFCASSRLENTEAFFGQGTRLTVV.

The V call is TRBV6-5, the J call TRBJ1-2; D not resolved. This CDR3 comprises 13 residues. The germline V and J ends were trimmed by 0 bases and 6 bases, with 8 bases remaining between them. CDR1 is MNHEY, CDR2 SVGAGI, per germline. In nucleotides, the CDR3 is TGTGCCAGCAGTTACTCGACACTGGATGGCTACACCTTC. It translates to CASSYSTLDGYTF.

This clone showed up just a few times. The chain links TRBV7-9 to TRBJ1-1; D is perhaps TRBD1 (5 bases). Germline values: CDR1 SEHNR, CDR2 FQNEAQ (reference sequence). The CDR3 runs to 15 residues. Trimming took off 4 bases at V and 0 bases at J, with 12 bases between the two ends. CDR3 residues: CASSSGAVVNTEAFF. CDR3 in DNA: TGTGCCAGCAGCTCTGGGGCTGTGGTGAACACTGAAGCTTTCTTT.

V gene TRBV30 combines with J gene TRBJ1-5; D may be TRBD1 (6 bases). Germline V CDR1 and CDR2: GTSNPN, SVGIG (reference sequence). This CDR3 spans 13 amino acids. The V end lost 3 bases, the J end lost 6 bases, and 12 bases lay between the germline ends. DNA of the CDR3: TGTGCCTGGAGGCAGGGGAACGGTCAGCCCCAGCATTTT. Translating it yields CAWRQGNGQPQHF.

The chain has TRBV2 and TRBJ2-7, with D possibly TRBD1 on 5 matching bases. Germline V lookup: CDR1 SNHLY, CDR2 FYNNEI. The CDR3 is 11 amino acids. Trimming removed 8 bases at V and 3 bases at J, with 8 bases between. CDR3 nucleotides: TGTGCCAGCGGCCAGGGCTACGAGCAGTACTTC. This translates into CASGQGYEQYF.

The rearrangement uses TRBV29-1 and TRBJ2-2, with D perhaps TRBD2 (5 bases). CDR3 length: 13 amino acids. The germline gives CDR1 SQVTM, CDR2 ANQGSEA. Trimming took 2 bases from V and 2 from J, leaving 6 bases between them. The CDR3 spells CSVEPGNTGELFF. CDR3 DNA sequence: TGCAGCGTTGAACCGGGAAACACCGGGGAGCTGTTTTTT.

The chain is built from TRBV6-5 and TRBJ2-2; 9 nucleotides line up with TRBD1. This CDR3 has 15 residues. V was clipped by 6 bases and J by 8 bases; unmatched bases: 10. The germline gives CDR1 MNHEY, CDR2 SVGAGI. As DNA, the CDR3 is TGTGCCAGCAGGGGACAGGGCCGGGGGAGAGGGGAGCTGTTTTTT. It yields the protein CASRGQGRGRGELFF.

The J gene is TRBJ1-5, the V gene TRBV4-1; possibly TRBD1 for D (6 bases). The CDR3 is 15 residues long. Trimming removed 5 bases from V and 6 bases from J, with 17 bases in between. Per germline, CDR1 MGHRA and CDR2 YSYEKL. The CDR3 bases are TGCGCCAGCAGCGTAACGGACAGATTGGGTCAGCCCCAGCATTTT. Encoded protein: CASSVTDRLGQPQHF.

There are a few counts of this clone. The chain carries TRBV28 and TRBJ1-1; unclear D gene. Germline V CDR1 and CDR2: MDHEN, SYDVKM. The germline V and J ends were trimmed by 6 bases and 1 base, with 6 bases remaining between them. The CDR3 is 12 amino acids. CDR3 DNA sequence: TGTGCCAGCAGCCCGGGGAACACTGAAGCTTTCTTT. Protein product: CASSPGNTEAFF.

This clone was recorded only once. This CDR3 reads CARSFISFSGNTIYF. CDR3 nucleotide sequence: TGTGCCAGAAGCTTTATCAGTTTCTCTGGAAACACCATATATTTT. The chain uses TRBV5-3 and TRBJ1-3; no clear D. TRBV5-3 is treated as an ORF (open reading frame) with a function not yet certain. The CDR3 contains 15 residues. V dropped 2 bases and J dropped 0 bases, with 9 bases sitting between them.

The V and J genes are TRBV27 and TRBJ2-7, with D tentatively TRBD2 (6 bases). V gave up 5 bases and J gave up 4 bases, with 12 bases separating them. The CDR3 runs to 13 residues. Per the germline V gene, CDR1 is MNHEY and CDR2 is SMNVEV (reference sequence). CDR3 nucleotide sequence: TGTGCCAGCAGTCGGACGGAGGGGTACGAGCAGTACTTC. Translated: CASSRTEGYEQYF.

There are a few counts of this clone. The chain carries TRBV30 and TRBJ1-1; 7 bases line up with TRBD1. Germline lookup yields CDR1 GTSNPN and CDR2 SVGIG (reference sequence). This CDR3 has 14 amino acids. J lost 10 bases, V lost 3 bases, and 14 bases had no gene match. The CDR3 reads CAWSSETGWSGAFF. The CDR3 nucleotides are TGTGCCTGGAGCAGCGAGACAGGGTGGTCGGGAGCTTTCTTT.

V gene TRBV7-6 combines with J gene TRBJ2-7; TRBD1 might be the D (6 bases). CDR1 and CDR2 from the germline V gene are SGHVS and FNYEAQ. Trimming shortened V by 2 bases and J by 7 bases, and 21 bases separated the two germline ends. This CDR3 is built from 16 residues. The CDR3 loop is CASSLSEWGRRGEQYF. In DNA form, the CDR3 reads TGTGCCAGCAGCTTATCCGAGTGGGGGCGACGGGGAGAGCAGTACTTC.

The chain carries TRBV7-3 and TRBJ1-3; TRBD1 agrees at 8 bases. The V segment lost 0 bases and the J segment 0 bases; nucleotides outside the gene matches: 4. The length of the CDR3 is 17 residues. Germline V gene lookup returns CDR1 SGHTA and CDR2 FQGTGA. The CDR3 region is CASSLTAGGLSGNTIYF. CDR3 nucleotides: TGTGCCAGCAGCTTAACCGCAGGGGGCCTCTCTGGAAACACCATATATTTT.